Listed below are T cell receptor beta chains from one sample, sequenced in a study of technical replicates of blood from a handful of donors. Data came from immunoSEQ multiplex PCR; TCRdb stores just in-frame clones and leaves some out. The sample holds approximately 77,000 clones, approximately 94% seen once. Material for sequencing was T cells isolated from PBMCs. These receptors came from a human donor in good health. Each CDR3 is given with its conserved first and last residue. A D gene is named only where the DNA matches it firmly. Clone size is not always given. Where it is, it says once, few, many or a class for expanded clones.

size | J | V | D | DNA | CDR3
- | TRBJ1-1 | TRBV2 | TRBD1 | TGTGCCAGCAGTAGACAGGGTCAGACTGAAGCTTTCTTT | CASSRQGQTEAFF
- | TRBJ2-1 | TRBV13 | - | TGTGCCAGCAGTGAGTACAATGAGCAGTTCTTC | CASSEYNEQFF
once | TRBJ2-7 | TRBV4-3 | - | TGCGCCAGCAGCCTCTATATAGGACAGTACGAGCAGTACTTC | CASSLYIGQYEQYF
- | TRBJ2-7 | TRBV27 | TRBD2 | TGTGCCAGCAGGACTAGCGGGACTGCCTACGAGCAGTACTTC | CASRTSGTAYEQYF
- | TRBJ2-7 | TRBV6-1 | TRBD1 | TGTGCCAGCAGTCGGACAGGGGGCCTCCACGAGCAGTACTTC | CASSRTGGLHEQYF
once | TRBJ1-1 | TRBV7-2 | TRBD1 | TGTGCCAGCAGCCCCCCCGGGACAGGGAATAGTGAAGCTTTCTTT | CASSPPGTGNSEAFF
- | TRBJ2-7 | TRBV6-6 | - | TGTGCCAGCAGTCCCGACCCCAGGCTAGAGCAGTACTTC | CASSPDPRLEQYF
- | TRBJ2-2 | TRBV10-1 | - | TGCGCCAGCAGTGAAATCTCCACCGGGGAGCTGTTTTTT | CASSEISTGELFF
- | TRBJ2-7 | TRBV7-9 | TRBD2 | TGTGCCAGCAGCATCTCGGGAGGGGCTACCTACGAGCAGTACTTC | CASSISGGATYEQYF
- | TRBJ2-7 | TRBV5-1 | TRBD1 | TGCGCCAGCAGCGGGGACAGGGGGGGCTACGAGCAGTACTTC | CASSGDRGGYEQYF
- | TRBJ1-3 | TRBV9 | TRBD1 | TGTGCCAGCAGCCCACAGGGGACCCTCTCTGGAAACACCATATATTTT | CASSPQGTLSGNTIYF
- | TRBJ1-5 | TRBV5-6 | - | TGTGCCAGTAGCTTGTTGTCAGGGAAACAGCCCCAGCATTTT | CASSLLSGKQPQHF
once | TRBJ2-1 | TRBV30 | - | TGTGCCTCCCGCCGGGAGCTTAGGAATGAGCAGTTCTTC | CASRRELRNEQFF
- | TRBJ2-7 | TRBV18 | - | TGTGCCAGCTCACTGCTGGACAGAGCGACCTACGAGCAGTACTTC | CASSLLDRATYEQYF
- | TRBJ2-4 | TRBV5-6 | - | TGTGCCAGCAGCTTGTGGACAGAATACCGTTTTCGGTACTTC | CASSLWTEYRFRYF
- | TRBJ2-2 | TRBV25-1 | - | TGTGCCAGCAGTTTGAGGCACACCGGGGAGCTGTTTTTT | CASSLRHTGELFF
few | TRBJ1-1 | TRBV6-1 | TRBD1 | TGTGCCGTACAGGGGCTAGTTAAAGCTTTCTTT | CAVQGLVKAFF
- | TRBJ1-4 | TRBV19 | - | TGTGCCAGTAGACAAACTGAAAAACTGTTTTTT | CASRQTEKLFF
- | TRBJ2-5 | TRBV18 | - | TGTGCCAGCTCACCACCCAATCAAGAGACCCAGTACTTC | CASSPPNQETQYF
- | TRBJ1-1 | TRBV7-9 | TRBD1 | TGTGCCAGCAGCGGACAGGTCATGAACACTGAAGCTTTCTTT | CASSGQVMNTEAFF
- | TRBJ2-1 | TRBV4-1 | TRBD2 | TGCGCCAGCAGCCCGGCCCTTAGTAGCGGGAGTCGGTATGAGCAGTTCTTC | CASSPALSSGSRYEQFF
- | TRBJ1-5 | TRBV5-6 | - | TGTGCCAGCAGCTTGTTTTTGGTTTCGGGCAATCAGCCCCAGCATTTT | CASSLFLVSGNQPQHF